By its share, the clone carrying this T cell receptor (beta chain) is medium-sized. The sample belongs to a study of CDR3 diversity in severe acne. TCRdb reprocessed the PCR reads via MiXCR and lists one record per CDR3 protein. The sample gives 85,000 to 120,000 distinct CDR3 sequences, 51% of which show up once; roughly 12% is in the top ten. The length of the CDR3 is 17 residues. Germline CDR1 is DFQATT and CDR2 is SNEGSKA (reference sequence). V lost 3 bases to trimming and J lost 3 bases; unmatched junction nucleotides: 12. J is TRBJ2-3 and V is TRBV20-1, with 10 nucleotides matching TRBD2. The sequence was obtained from a male donor with acne. The sequenced material came from blood. The CDR3 nucleotides are TGCAGTGCTAGCCAACCCAGAGCGGGAGGGTCAACAGATACGCAGTATTTT. This sequence encodes CSASQPRAGGSTDTQYF.